This TCR beta chain came from a study of T cell changes during pregnancy in multiple sclerosis. Germline CDR1 and CDR2: LNHDA and SQIVND (reference sequence). The CDR3 runs 13 residues. V lost 7 bases to trimming and J lost 7 bases, with 11 bases between them. The data were produced by immunoSEQ multiplex PCR, yet TCRdb's version contains in-frame clones alone and is incomplete. This sample carries some 97,000 clones, roughly 90% of them seen once, and the ten largest clones take less than 2%. The specimen was peripheral blood, collected after pregnancy. V usage is TRBV19 and J usage is TRBJ1-6, with D perhaps matching TRBD1 (6 bases). The sequence was collected from a female donor with multiple sclerosis, enrolled in a pregnancy study. In nucleotides, the CDR3 is TGTGCCAGTACGACAGGCGGAAATTCACCCCTCCACTTT. As protein: CASTTGGNSPLHF.